The next 22 T cell receptor beta chains were all read from a single sample in a study of cytomegalovirus exposure and HLA in healthy donors. Measured with immunoSEQ multiplex PCR; TCRdb has only the in-frame clones, and not every one. The sample has fewer than 100,000 clones, approximately 91% seen once. Sequenced input: PBMCs. Receptor source: a man aged 25-45 years in good health and CMV-seronegative.

The chain has TRBV7-8 and TRBJ1-5; 8 bases fit TRBD1. This CDR3 spans 13 amino acids. CDR1 and CDR2 from the germline V gene are SGHVS and FQNEAQ. The V gene end was trimmed by 5 bases and the J gene end by 5 bases; junction bases not matched to a gene: 2. CDR3 in amino acids: CASSQDRDQPQHF. DNA of the CDR3: TGTGCCAGCAGCCAGGACAGGGATCAGCCCCAGCATTTT.

The CDR3 loop reads CASSETLNTEAFF. The CDR3 DNA sequence: TGTGCCAGCAGTGAAACTCTGAACACTGAAGCTTTCTTT. The rearrangement uses TRBV6-4 and TRBJ1-1; D call uncertain. V was pared by 3 bases and J by 0 bases, with 5 bases between. This CDR3 comprises 13 residues. Germline V CDR1 and CDR2: MRHNA, SNTAGT.

The rearrangement uses TRBV5-4 and TRBJ2-4; maybe TRBD2 (6 bases). The V gene lost 1 base and the J gene lost 10 bases, with 9 bases spanning the gap. This CDR3 has 12 residues. Per germline, CDR1 SGHNT and CDR2 YYREEE (reference sequence). The DNA for the CDR3 is TGTGCCAGCAGCTTGATAGGAGGGATTCAGTACTTC. Protein sequence: CASSLIGGIQYF.

This clone was counted a single time. The chain uses TRBV9 and TRBJ2-5; D is perhaps TRBD1 (6 bases). V lost 3 bases to trimming and J lost 1 base, with 10 bases between them. Per the germline V gene, CDR1 is SGDLS and CDR2 is YYNGEE. The CDR3 has 14 amino acids. The CDR3 nucleotides are TGTGCCAGCAGCGGCGGACAGACCCAAGAGACCCAGTACTTC. The encoded protein is CASSGGQTQETQYF.

The rearrangement uses TRBV5-6 and TRBJ2-6; D unclear. The germline V gene has CDR1 SGHDT and CDR2 YYEEEE. The CDR3 is made up of 13 amino acids. Trimming pared 2 bases from V and 2 bases from J, leaving 2 bases between. DNA of the CDR3: TGTGCCAGCAGCTTCACTGGGGCCAACGTCCTGACTTTC. Protein: CASSFTGANVLTF.

The chain is built from TRBV10-3 and TRBJ2-3; TRBD2 aligns across 8 bases. The V and J ends lost 4 bases and 0 bases, in that order; junction bases with no gene match: 9. CDR3 length: 17 residues. Germline assignment: CDR1 ENHRY and CDR2 SYGVKD. CDR3 residues: CAISGSSGRTSTDTQYF. The CDR3 DNA follows: TGTGCCATCAGTGGTTCTAGCGGGCGCACTAGCACAGATACGCAGTATTTT.

The gene calls are TRBV5-1 and TRBJ2-3; TRBD2 agrees at 11 bases. V lost 0 bases and J lost 2; bases outside the gene matches: 5. The CDR3 has 17 residues. Germline CDR1 SGHRS, CDR2 YFSETQ. The CDR3 DNA is TGCGCCAGCAGCTTGGGGACTAGCGGGCTTTACACAGATACGCAGTATTTT. Its translation is CASSLGTSGLYTDTQYF.

This sequence joins TRBV11-2 and TRBJ2-1; 8 bases match TRBD1. CDR1 is SGHAT and CDR2 is FQNNGV in the germline V gene. This CDR3 contains 14 residues. With V trimmed by 5 bases and J by 3 bases, 3 bases remained unmatched. Here the CDR3 DNA reads TGTGCCAGCAGCCTAGGGACAGGCTACAATGAGCAGTTCTTC. Amino acid sequence: CASSLGTGYNEQFF.

This chain uses TRBV5-1 with TRBJ2-5; 15 bases agree with TRBD2. With 0 bases clipped from V and 1 base from J, the junction kept 7 bases outside the gene matches. The CDR3 is made up of 19 amino acids. CDR1 and CDR2 from the germline V gene are SGHRS and YFSETQ. The CDR3 DNA reads as TGCGCCAGCAGCTTGGCTCCGGGACTAGCGGGGGGCGCCCAAGAGACCCAGTACTTC. Encoded protein: CASSLAPGLAGGAQETQYF.

This chain uses TRBV6-6 with TRBJ2-3, with TRBD1 matching 7 bases. J was trimmed by 6 bases and V by 4 bases; bases with no gene match: 7. This CDR3 spans 14 amino acids. CDR1 and CDR2 (germline): MNHNY, SVGAGI (reference sequence). The CDR3 DNA follows: TGTGCCAGCAGTTCACAGGGGATCCTCGATACGCAGTATTTT. Residues: CASSSQGILDTQYF.

This clone appeared once. The chain recombines TRBV2 with TRBJ2-5, with 9 bases lining up with TRBD2. Germline lookup yields CDR1 SNHLY and CDR2 FYNNEI. The V and J ends lost 3 bases and 2 bases, in that order; junction bases with no gene match: 4. The CDR3 covers 15 residues. CDR3 sequence reads: CASSDLAGGQETQYF. The CDR3 DNA sequence: TGTGCCAGCAGTGACCTGGCGGGGGGGCAAGAGACCCAGTACTTC.

The V and J genes are TRBV2 and TRBJ1-5, with 9 positions matching TRBD1. The germline CDR1 and CDR2 sequences are SNHLY and FYNNEI. The CDR3 consists of 16 residues. V lost 4 bases and J lost 0; bases outside the gene matches: 4. The DNA for the CDR3 is TGTGCCAGCAGTGCGGGGACAGGGTATAGCAATCAGCCCCAGCATTTT. Translating it yields CASSAGTGYSNQPQHF.

This chain links TRBV13 with TRBJ2-7, with D perhaps TRBD1 (6 bases). Germline CDR1 is PRHDT and CDR2 is FYEKMQ (reference sequence). The CDR3 is 15 amino acids. V was clipped by 3 bases and J by 4 bases, with 16 bases between them. The DNA of the CDR3 is TGTGCCAGCAGCTTGACCGGGATCGGGACATACGAGCAGTACTTC. This encodes CASSLTGIGTYEQYF.

CDR3 DNA sequence: TGCGCCAGCAGCTTGGGACAGTTGGACCAAGAGACCCAGTACTTC. Protein sequence: CASSLGQLDQETQYF. The gene calls are TRBV5-1 and TRBJ2-5; maybe TRBD1 (5 bases). Trimming shortened V by 0 bases and J by 0 bases, and 9 bases separated the two germline ends. The CDR3 sequence is 15 residues long. The V gene's germline CDR1 is SGHRS and CDR2 YFSETQ.

This chain links TRBV29-1 with TRBJ1-5; possibly TRBD1 for D (6 bases). This CDR3 has 13 amino acids. Trimming removed 4 bases from V and 6 bases from J, with 13 bases in between. From germline, CDR1 is SQVTM and CDR2 ANQGSEA. The CDR3 here is CSVGGPPGQPQHF. DNA for the CDR3: TGCAGCGTTGGGGGGCCCCCCGGTCAGCCCCAGCATTTT.

V gene TRBV7-8 combines with J gene TRBJ2-1; 10 nucleotides align to TRBD1. There are 14 residues in the CDR3. The junction had 6 bases not matched to a gene; V was cut back by 6 bases and J by 7 bases. Germline V gene lookup returns CDR1 SGHVS and CDR2 FQNEAQ. Written as DNA, the CDR3 is TGTGCCAGCAGTTGGACAGGGGGTAAAAATGAGCAGTTCTTC. Amino acids: CASSWTGGKNEQFF. Full variable domain (remainder filled in from reference TRBV7-8 and TRBJ2-1): GAGVSQSPRYKVAKRGQDVALRCDPISGHVSLFWYQQALGQGPEFLTYFQNEAQLDKSGLPSDRFFAERPEGSVSTLKIQRTQQEDSAVYLCASSWTGGKNEQFFGPGTRLTVL.

This clone was recorded a few times. The gene calls are TRBV25-1 and TRBJ2-1; TRBD2 is a possible D gene (6 bases). The germline V gene encodes CDR1 MGHDK and CDR2 SYGVNS. Trimming stripped 2 bases from V and 2 bases from J, with 19 bases between. The CDR3 runs 18 residues. The CDR3: CASSEAESGGRAYNEQFF. In nucleotides, the CDR3 is TGTGCCAGCAGTGAAGCCGAGTCCGGGGGTCGGGCCTACAATGAGCAGTTCTTC.

The chain links TRBV7-9 to TRBJ1-5; D uncertain. Germline V lookup: CDR1 SEHNR, CDR2 FQNEAQ (reference sequence). The CDR3 spans 17 residues. Deletions cut 1 base from V and 1 base from J, with 14 bases between. The CDR3 reads CASSLVGRGESNQPQHF. The CDR3 DNA sequence: TGTGCCAGCAGCTTAGTTGGGCGGGGTGAGAGCAATCAGCCCCAGCATTTT.

The chain recombines TRBV27 with TRBJ2-7, with TRBD1 matching over 7 bases. The CDR3 covers 14 residues. Germline values: CDR1 MNHEY, CDR2 SMNVEV (reference sequence). V trimming: 6 bases; J trimming: 0 bases; junction bases outside the gene matches: 5. The CDR3 here is CASRPRGTSYEQYF. The CDR3 nucleotides are TGTGCCAGCAGACCCAGGGGGACCTCCTACGAGCAGTACTTC.

The rearrangement joins TRBV7-2 to TRBJ2-5, with TRBD1 matching over 9 bases. The germline V gene encodes CDR1 SGHTA and CDR2 FQGNSA. V dropped 5 bases and J dropped 1; count of bases not matched to a gene: 5. The CDR3 length is 15 residues. The CDR3 sequence is CASSQDRGIQETQYF. The CDR3 DNA reads TGTGCCAGCAGCCAAGACAGGGGGATCCAAGAGACCCAGTACTTC.

V gene TRBV7-2 combines with J gene TRBJ2-5, with TRBD1 matching 7 bases. CDR1 is SGHTA, CDR2 FQGNSA, per germline. The trim removed 4 bases at V and 4 bases at J, leaving 12 bases unmatched. The CDR3 is 16 amino acids. For the CDR3, the DNA is TGTGCCAGCAGCTCGGCGACAGGACAGGTTACAGAGACCCAGTACTTC. It is translated as CASSSATGQVTETQYF.

The CDR3 nucleotides read TGTGCCAGCATATCGGGGGGTAAAGGCTACACCTTC. As protein: CASISGGKGYTF. The rearrangement joins TRBV2 to TRBJ1-2; D is perhaps TRBD1 (5 bases). This CDR3 comprises 12 residues. Looked up from germline, CDR1 is SNHLY and CDR2 is FYNNEI. V was cut by 7 bases and J by 8 bases, with 14 bases left in between.